A single sample is the source of the 7 T cell receptor beta chains below, sequenced in a study of blood T cell repertoires in COVID-19. The assay was immunoSEQ multiplex PCR, and TCRdb's table has in-frame clones only and misses some. This sample has about 120,000 clones, with roughly 79% found just once. The sequencing sample was made of peripheral blood. All receptors derive from a man between 65 and 79 years old with acute or convalescent COVID-19.

This chain links TRBV4-1 with TRBJ2-3; 10 positions match TRBD2. The CDR3 consists of 16 residues. In germline, CDR1 is MGHRA, CDR2 YSYEKL. The V gene end was trimmed by 0 bases and the J gene end by 4 bases; junction bases not matched to a gene: 4. The CDR3 DNA follows: TGCGCCAGCAGCCAAGATGGAGCGGGGGGGGCAGATACGCAGTATTTT. Translated: CASSQDGAGGADTQYF.

This clone has only a few counts. The chain recombines TRBV24-1 with TRBJ2-2, with 9 bases fitting TRBD1. CDR1 is KGHDR and CDR2 is SFDVKD in the germline V gene. V was pared by 1 base and J by 5 bases, with 4 bases of the junction left unmatched. CDR3 length: 16 residues. CDR3 in amino acids: CATSDLRQGETGELFF. In DNA form, the CDR3 reads TGTGCCACCAGTGATTTACGACAGGGGGAGACCGGGGAGCTGTTTTTT.

The chain uses TRBV7-3 and TRBJ1-1; weak D call: TRBD1 (6 bases). The CDR3 has 15 residues. From germline, CDR1 is SGHTA and CDR2 FQGTGA. Trimming removed 5 bases from V and 4 bases from J, with 17 bases in between. CDR3 DNA sequence: TGTGCCAGCAGCCCCCCAGGGGCTCAGGTCACTGAAGCTTTCTTT. Residues: CASSPPGAQVTEAFF.

The chain recombines TRBV29-1 with TRBJ1-5; a weak D match, TRBD1 (6 bases). Looked up from germline, CDR1 is SQVTM and CDR2 is ANQGSEA. The CDR3 is 13 amino acids. Trimming pared 4 bases from V and 7 bases from J, leaving 14 bases between. CDR3 nucleotide sequence: TGCAGCGTTGCAGTACAGGGAGACCAGCCCCAGCATTTT. Residues: CSVAVQGDQPQHF. The variable domain in full, with the rest retrieved from reference TRBV29-1 and TRBJ1-5, is SAVISQKPSRDICQRGTSLTIQCQVDSQVTMMFWYRQQPGQSLTLIATANQGSEATYESGFVIDKFPISRPNLTFSTLTVSNMSPEDSSIYLCSVAVQGDQPQHFGDGTRLSIL.

The rearrangement uses TRBV6-2 or TRBV6-3 and TRBJ2-4; 7 bases are a match to TRBD2. V shed 2 bases and J 7 bases; nucleotides not matched to a gene: 2. The CDR3 loop spans 13 amino acids. Germline CDR1 is MNHEY and CDR2 is SVGEGT. The CDR3 loop reads CASSYVRGNIQYF. In DNA, the CDR3 is TGTGCCAGCAGTTACGTGCGGGGGAACATTCAGTACTTC.

Concerning this clone itself: The identical CDR3 is also encoded by other nucleotide sequences in the sample. The chain joins TRBV18 to TRBJ1-3; 9 positions match TRBD1. The CDR3 runs to 19 residues. Germline trimming cut 2 bases from V and 0 bases from J; bases unmatched to any gene: 11. Germline V gene sequence: CDR1 KGHSH, CDR2 LQKENI. CDR3 bases: TGTGCCAGCTCACCAGTCCCGGGACAGGGCTGGAGCTCTGGAAACACCATATATTTT. Its translation: CASSPVPGQGWSSGNTIYF.

Comment on this clone: One end of the junction fails to match germline, which may point to a read error. The chain combines TRBV3-1 (or the pseudogene TRBV3-2) with TRBJ1-1, with D tentatively TRBD1 (6 bases). The germline V gene has CDR1 LGHDT and CDR2 YNNKEL (reference sequence). The CDR3 covers 13 residues. The CDR3 sequence is CASSPIRKTGLIF. DNA of the CDR3: TGTGCCAGCAGCCCGATTAGAAAGACAGGCCTAATCTTT.